Presented here are 11 T cell receptor beta chains from one specimen sequenced in a study of shared T cell receptors in the human thymus. Using immunoSEQ multiplex PCR, the repertoire was profiled, and TCRdb retains in-frame clones only, with some absent. The sample lists some 660,000 clones, over 75% occurring once. These data also featured in a second study, about human thymus T cells.

Material for sequencing was thymocytes. Receptors originate from a boy in the first two years of life with a congenital heart defect.

The J gene is TRBJ2-3, the V gene TRBV14; D is possibly TRBD1 (5 bases). V lost 0 bases and J lost 2, with 15 bases in between. This CDR3 is built from 17 residues. Germline V gene data show CDR1 as SGHDN and CDR2 as FVKESK. The CDR3 sequence is CASSQDDSSVFTDTQYF. CDR3 nucleotide sequence: TGTGCCAGCAGCCAAGATGACAGTTCCGTCTTCACAGATACGCAGTATTTT.

The V gene is TRBV15, the J gene TRBJ2-1, with 12 nucleotides matching TRBD1. The CDR3 is 16 amino acids. CDR1 and CDR2 from the germline V gene are LNHNV and YYDKDF (reference sequence). Trimming at V came to 3 bases and at J to 10 bases, leaving 10 bases not matched to a gene. The CDR3 DNA sequence: TGTGCCACCAGCAGTAAGGGGGACAGGGGGCGGTACGAGCAGTTCTTC. Encoded protein: CATSSKGDRGRYEQFF.

This chain uses TRBV28 with TRBJ1-5; TRBD1 matches 7 bases. The CDR3 loop spans 16 amino acids. V trimming: 6 bases; J trimming: 0 bases; junction bases outside the gene matches: 8. The germline V gene has CDR1 MDHEN and CDR2 SYDVKM. CDR3 coding DNA: TGTGCCAGCAGGGGAAGACAGGGAGGTAGCAATCAGCCCCAGCATTTT. Translation gives CASRGRQGGSNQPQHF.

V gene TRBV5-6 combines with J gene TRBJ2-2, with D perhaps TRBD1 (5 bases). Germline V lookup: CDR1 SGHDT, CDR2 YYEEEE. The germline V and J ends were trimmed by 2 bases and 3 bases, with 11 bases remaining between them. The CDR3 has 15 residues. The CDR3 protein is CASSFRYRYTGELFF. CDR3 nucleotide sequence: TGTGCCAGCAGCTTTCGGTACAGGTACACCGGGGAGCTGTTTTTT. Variable domain in full (rest from reference TRBV5-6 and TRBJ2-2): DAGVTQSPTHLIKTRGQQVTLRCSPKSGHDTVSWYQQALGQGPQFIFQYYEEEERQRGNFPDRFSGHQFPNYSSELNVNALLLGDSALYLCASSFRYRYTGELFFGEGSRLTVL.

The chain is built from TRBV7-2 and TRBJ2-1, with 13 bases matching TRBD2. Germline V gives CDR1 SGHTA, CDR2 FQGNSA. CDR3 length: 16 residues. Trimming at V came to 1 base and at J to 9 bases, leaving 6 bases not matched to a gene. As DNA, the CDR3 is TGTGCCAGCAGCTTAGTTTGGACTAGCGGGAGCGGTGAGCAGTTCTTC. Translation gives CASSLVWTSGSGEQFF.

V is TRBV29-1 and J is TRBJ1-5, with 7 bases lining up with TRBD1. This CDR3 region has 14 residues. With 4 bases clipped from V and 6 bases from J, the junction kept 9 bases outside the gene matches. Germline V gene sequence: CDR1 SQVTM, CDR2 ANQGSEA. Here the CDR3 DNA reads TGCAGCGTTGTTGAGACAGGGAAGGGTCAGCCCCAGCATTTT. Protein: CSVVETGKGQPQHF.

This clone was recorded once. The chain links TRBV5-4 to TRBJ2-3; no firm D call. The V end was cut by 1 base, the J end by 2 bases, with 5 bases between. The germline CDR1 and CDR2 sequences are SGHNT and YYREEE (reference sequence). The CDR3 covers 13 residues. CDR3 nucleotide sequence: TGTGCCAGCAGCTTGACTAACACAGATACGCAGTATTTT. Its translation is CASSLTNTDTQYF. Together with reference TRBV5-4 and TRBJ2-3, the CDR3 gives the full variable domain: ETGVTQSPTHLIKTRGQQVTLRCSSQSGHNTVSWYQQALGQGPQFIFQYYREEENGRGNFPPRFSGLQFPNYSSELNVNALELDDSALYLCASSLTNTDTQYFGPGTRLTVL.

This clone was counted once. The gene calls are TRBV10-3 and TRBJ1-2, with 7 bases identical to TRBD1. Germline V CDR1 and CDR2: ENHRY, SYGVKD. V lost 1 base to trimming and J lost 8 bases; unmatched junction nucleotides: 16. The CDR3 sequence is 17 residues long. The CDR3 loop is CAISEWRVGDRVNGYTF. Written as DNA, the CDR3 is TGTGCCATCAGTGAGTGGAGAGTGGGGGACAGAGTGAACGGCTACACCTTC.

This clone occurred a few times. The gene calls are TRBV10-3 and TRBJ2-1; TRBD2 aligns across 7 bases. The CDR3 loop spans 14 amino acids. Germline V gives CDR1 ENHRY, CDR2 SYGVKD. Trimming took 10 bases from V and 0 from J; bases not matched to a gene: 6. The CDR3 loop is CATLADNSYNEQFF. The DNA of the CDR3 is TGTGCCACCCTAGCGGATAACTCCTACAATGAGCAGTTCTTC.

The rearrangement links TRBV5-1 to TRBJ2-7; 7 nucleotides match TRBD2. Germline V gives CDR1 SGHRS, CDR2 YFSETQ. The CDR3 length is 13 residues. The V gene end was trimmed by 2 bases and the J gene end by 4 bases; junction bases not matched to a gene: 3. Here the CDR3 DNA reads TGCGCCAGCAGCTTCGGGACTACTTACGAGCAGTACTTC. It encodes CASSFGTTYEQYF.

CDR3 loop: CASSLTTSGRSYEQYF. CDR3 sequence (DNA): TGTGCCAGCAGTTTGACAACTAGCGGGAGGTCCTACGAGCAGTACTTC. This rearrangement joins TRBV28 to TRBJ2-7; 12 bases match TRBD2. This CDR3 is 16 amino acids long. J lost 1 base, V lost 3 bases, and 4 bases had no gene match. Germline loops: CDR1 MDHEN, CDR2 SYDVKM.